The clone carrying this T cell receptor (beta chain) was observed a handful of times. This entry comes from a study of blood T cells in healthy people across ages. The authors ran a second PCR of about 6 to 11 cycles using a sample-barcoded 5' primer and a J-beta primer mix. TCRdb fed the 5' RACE reads into MiXCR, producing one record per CDR3 protein. The profile shows some 760,000 distinct CDR3 sequences, around a quarter of them singletons. Germline loops: CDR1 SQVTM, CDR2 ANQGSEA. The CDR3 spans 18 residues. The ends were cut back, 4 bases at V and 6 bases at J, with 30 bases in the middle. In addition, the sample was reused for a study of T cells of mothers and their children. That work states: Maternal samples each gave over 9 million TCR beta CDR3 reads, and child samples several million each.

The V and J genes are TRBV29-1 and TRBJ2-5; the D gene is possibly TRBD1 (7 bases). The source is a boy younger than 18 in good health. Sequencing was carried out using blood. The CDR3 protein is CSVVSSQTSGGISKTQYF. CDR3 nucleotide sequence: TGCAGCGTTGTCTCGTCCCAGACATCAGGGGGGATAAGTAAGACCCAGTACTTC.